Each of the 2 T cell receptor beta chains below was sequenced from the same sample in a study of cytomegalovirus exposure and HLA in healthy donors. The PCR employed 60 Vbeta primers together with 13 Jbeta primers. Assay used: immunoSEQ multiplex PCR; TCRdb lists only in-frame clones, some missing. The table has over 110,000 clones, over 65% seen once. The sequencing input was PBMCs. These receptors came from a male donor in good health and CMV-seronegative.

The chain joins TRBV9 to TRBJ2-5; possibly TRBD2 for D (6 bases). This CDR3 region has 12 residues. V lost 5 bases to trimming and J lost 5 bases, with 10 bases between them. Germline CDR1 reads SGDLS; CDR2 reads YYNGEE. CDR3 sequence reads: CASSQGGETQYF. The CDR3 DNA is TGTGCCAGCAGTCAAGGAGGGGAGACCCAGTACTTC.

This clone was detected only once. The chain is built from TRBV6-4 and TRBJ1-2, with TRBD1 matching over 10 bases. CDR1 and CDR2 (germline): MRHNA, SNTAGT. This CDR3 spans 15 amino acids. With 7 bases clipped from V and 7 bases from J, the junction kept 12 bases outside the gene matches. The CDR3 sequence is CASIRSRGQGFGYTF. The CDR3 DNA follows: TGTGCCAGCATAAGGAGTAGGGGACAGGGGTTTGGCTACACCTTC.